The 4 T cell receptor beta chains reported below all come from one sample, sequenced in a study of T-cell reconstitution after alpha-beta-depleted transplantation in children. Unique molecular identifiers were used in preparing the TCRbeta library. TCRdb analysed the PCR reads with MiXCR anew, one entry per CDR3 protein. Of 440,000 or so distinct CDR3 sequences listed, 43% are singletons. Source: PBMCs, taken before TCRalphabeta/CD19-depleted stem cell transplant. The source of these receptors is a girl aged 2 to 10 with aplastic anemia, due to receive a stem cell transplant.

The rearrangement uses TRBV7-9 and TRBJ1-4; TRBD1 matches at 8 bases. Per the germline V gene, CDR1 is SEHNR and CDR2 is FQNEAQ (reference sequence). V lost 5 bases to trimming and J lost 7 bases; unmatched junction nucleotides: 9. This CDR3 comprises 15 residues. CDR3 residues: CASSPPRGTGEKLFF. The DNA for the CDR3 is TGTGCCAGCAGCCCACCGAGGGGGACAGGTGAAAAACTGTTTTTT.

V usage is TRBV28 and J usage is TRBJ1-3; D is undetermined. V lost 6 bases to trimming and J lost 4 bases, with 16 bases between them. Per the germline V gene, CDR1 is MDHEN and CDR2 is SYDVKM. The CDR3 is 15 amino acids. For the CDR3, the DNA is TGTGCCAGCAGCCGAGACCCTATCATCGGAAACACCATATATTTT. Translation gives CASSRDPIIGNTIYF.

V is TRBV7-6 and J is TRBJ2-1, with D unresolved. V shed 1 base and J shed 8 bases, with 6 bases lying between them. This CDR3 spans 12 amino acids. The germline CDR1 and CDR2 sequences are SGHVS and FNYEAQ. This CDR3 is CASSLVEDEQFF. The CDR3 DNA sequence: TGTGCCAGCAGCTTAGTAGAGGATGAGCAGTTCTTC. Together with reference TRBV7-6 and TRBJ2-1, the CDR3 gives the full variable domain: GAGVSQSPRYKVTKRGQDVALRCDPISGHVSLYWYRQALGQGPEFLTYFNYEAQQDKSGLPNDRFSAERPEGSISTLTIQRTEQRDSAMYRCASSLVEDEQFFGPGTRLTVL.

Only a few counts were recorded for this clonotype. This chain connects TRBV6-1 to TRBJ1-1; D may be TRBD1 (6 bases). V was cut by 7 bases and J by 0 bases, with 18 bases left in between. The CDR3 loop spans 16 amino acids. The germline V gene has CDR1 MNHNS and CDR2 SASEGT. The CDR3 spells CASTLRGAGMNTEAFF. Here the CDR3 DNA reads TGTGCCAGCACCCTCCGGGGGGCGGGGATGAACACTGAAGCTTTCTTT.